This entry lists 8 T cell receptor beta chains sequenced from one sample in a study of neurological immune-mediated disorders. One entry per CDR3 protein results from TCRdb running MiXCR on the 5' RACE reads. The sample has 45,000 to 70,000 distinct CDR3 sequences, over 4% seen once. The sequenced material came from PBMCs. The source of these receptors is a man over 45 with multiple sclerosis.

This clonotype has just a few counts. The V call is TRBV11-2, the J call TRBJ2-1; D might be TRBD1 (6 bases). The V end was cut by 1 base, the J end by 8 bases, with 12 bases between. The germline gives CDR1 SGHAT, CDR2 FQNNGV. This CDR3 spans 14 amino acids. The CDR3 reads CASSLGGLADEQFF. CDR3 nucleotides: TGTGCCAGCAGCTTAGGGGGGCTAGCCGATGAGCAGTTCTTC.

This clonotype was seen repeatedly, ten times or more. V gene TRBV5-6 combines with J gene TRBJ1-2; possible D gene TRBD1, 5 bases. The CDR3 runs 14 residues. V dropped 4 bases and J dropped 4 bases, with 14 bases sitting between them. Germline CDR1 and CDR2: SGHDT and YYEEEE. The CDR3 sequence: CASSPSGAPYGYTF. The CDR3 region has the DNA TGTGCCAGCAGCCCGTCCGGGGCTCCCTATGGCTACACCTTC.

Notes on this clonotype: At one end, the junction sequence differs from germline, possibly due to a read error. In DNA, the CDR3 is TGTGCCATCAGCCCCGGGGCGACCTCTGGAAAAACCATATATTTT. Protein: CAISPGATSGKTIYF. The V call is TRBV10-3, the J call TRBJ1-3; D possibly corresponds to TRBD1 (5 bases). This CDR3 has 15 amino acids. Germline V CDR1 and CDR2: ENHRY, SYGVKD.

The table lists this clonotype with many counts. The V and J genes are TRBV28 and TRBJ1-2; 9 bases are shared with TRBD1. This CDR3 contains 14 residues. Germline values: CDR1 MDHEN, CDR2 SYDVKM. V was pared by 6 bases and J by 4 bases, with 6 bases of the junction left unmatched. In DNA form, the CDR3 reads TGTGCCAGCAGACTAGGACAGGGGACCTATGGCTACACCTTC. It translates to CASRLGQGTYGYTF.

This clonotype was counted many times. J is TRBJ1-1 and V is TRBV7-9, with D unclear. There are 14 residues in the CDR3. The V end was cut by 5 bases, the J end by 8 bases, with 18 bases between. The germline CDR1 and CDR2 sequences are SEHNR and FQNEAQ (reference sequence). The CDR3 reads CASSPLSAGAEAFF. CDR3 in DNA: TGTGCCAGCAGCCCTCTGTCGGCAGGTGCCGAAGCTTTCTTT.

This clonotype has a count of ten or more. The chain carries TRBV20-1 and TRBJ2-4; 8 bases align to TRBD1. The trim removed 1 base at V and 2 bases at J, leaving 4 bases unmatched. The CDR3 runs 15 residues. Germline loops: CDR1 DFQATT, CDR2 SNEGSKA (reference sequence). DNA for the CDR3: TGCAGTGCTAGAGCGGACAGGGTGTCCAAAAACATTCAGTACTTC. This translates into CSARADRVSKNIQYF.

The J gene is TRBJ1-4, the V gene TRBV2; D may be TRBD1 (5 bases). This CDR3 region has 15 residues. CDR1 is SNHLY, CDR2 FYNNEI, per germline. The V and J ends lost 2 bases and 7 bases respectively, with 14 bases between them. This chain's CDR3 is CASSEIRGQGEKLFF. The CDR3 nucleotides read TGTGCCAGCAGTGAAATCCGGGGTCAGGGTGAAAAACTGTTTTTT.

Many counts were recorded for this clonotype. The CDR3, as DNA: TGTGCCAGCAGCAAAACTAGTTCACCAGATACGCAGTATTTT. The encoded protein is CASSKTSSPDTQYF. The chain joins TRBV7-6 to TRBJ2-3; weak D call: TRBD2 (5 bases). The length of the CDR3 is 14 residues. Germline CDR1 and CDR2: SGHVS and FNYEAQ. V was clipped by 5 bases and J by 4 bases, with 13 bases between them.